This T cell receptor beta chain originates from a study of blood T cells in healthy people across ages. The CDR3 runs to 14 residues. Deletions cut 5 bases from V and 0 bases from J, with 13 bases between. Germline V gives CDR1 SQVTM, CDR2 ANQGSEA. Then a second PCR, running about 7 to 11 cycles, was carried out with a sample-barcoded 5' primer and a J-beta primer mix. TCRdb processed the 5' RACE reads anew with MiXCR; each CDR3 protein has one entry. The data contain hundreds of thousands of distinct CDR3 sequences, around 48% of them singletons. The source is a man older than 75 in good health. This rearrangement joins TRBV29-1 to TRBJ1-1; no clear D gene. Source material: blood. CDR3 nucleotide sequence: TGCAGCGTTAAGGTAACGGCAGTGAACACTGAAGCTTTCTTT. Translating it yields CSVKVTAVNTEAFF.